This TCR beta chain was captured by sequencing in a study of blood T cells in healthy people across ages. Findings of the study overall: Percentage of naive T cells showed a strong correlation with TCR beta diversity. Reliance upon unsorted PBMCs precluded definitive naive versus antigen-experienced comparison.

Next came a second PCR, run for about 6 to 12 cycles, which used a sample-barcoded 5' primer along with a J-beta primer mix. From the 5' RACE reads, TCRdb called clonotypes with MiXCR, one entry per CDR3 protein. The sample includes about 680,000 distinct CDR3 sequences, around 48% of them seen just once. This clonotype was detected a few times. Its matching antigen is unknown. V gave up 6 bases and J gave up 0 bases, with 21 bases separating them. This CDR3 spans 17 amino acids. CDR1 is MNHEY and CDR2 is SMNVEV in the germline V gene (reference sequence). Sequencing used blood. The TCR comes from an older woman in good health. The V gene is TRBV27, the J gene TRBJ2-7; a possible D gene is TRBD1 (5 bases). The CDR3 region is CASSSYRQLTNSYEQYF. The CDR3 nucleotides read TGTGCCAGCAGCTCATATCGACAGCTCACCAACTCCTACGAGCAGTACTTC.